Many counts were recorded for the clone carrying this T cell receptor beta chain. Its antigen remains unknown. All donors were healthy Caucasians. V was trimmed by 0 bases and J by 2 bases, leaving 10 bases between them. CDR1 and CDR2 from the germline V gene are SGHRS and YFSETQ. The CDR3 runs to 15 residues. This sample was included in a study of identical twins. Study conclusions and caveats: Beta out-of-frame sequences showed weaker excess sharing between twins. Not following the same donors, the study drew its conclusions from cross-sectional statistical analysis.

TCRdb reprocessed the 5' RACE reads via MiXCR and lists one record per CDR3 protein. The sample includes under 300,000 distinct CDR3 sequences, 11% to 15% of them seen just once. The chain employs TRBV5-1 and TRBJ2-3; no firm D call. The receptor comes from a woman aged 18-29 years in good health. Sequenced: memory (CD45RO+) T cells sorted from blood. CDR3 nucleotide sequence: TGCGCCAGCAGCTTGGAACAGCTAAACACAGATACGCAGTATTTT. Translation: CASSLEQLNTDTQYF.